This T cell receptor beta chain appears in the sequencing data of a study of CD8+ T cells in alopecia areata. Cells pooled from cutaneous lymph nodes were sorted on CD4, CD8alpha, NKG2D, NKG2ACE and other markers. Following extraction, RNA underwent reverse transcription to cDNA, which served as the sequencing template. Assay: immunoSEQ multiplex PCR; the TCRdb copy retains only in-frame clones and omits some. The sample includes over 250,000 clones, none of them occurring once. There are many counts of this clone. Its cognate antigen is unknown. Mouse names are used for the genes. The read terminates 4 residues before the CDR3 end, so the remaining end is supplied by the germline J gene. The identical CDR3 is also encoded by other nucleotide sequences in the sample. Study findings and constraints: Between patients, shared TCR sequences were less clear than in mice. This was possibly due in part to HLA diversity in the patient population.

Per the germline V gene, CDR1 is FNHDT and CDR2 is SITEND (reference sequence). The CDR3 totals 14 residues. Trimming cost V 2 bases and J 3 bases; bases outside gene matches: 1. The TCR originated in a C3H/HeJ mouse with alopecia areata. The MHC haplotype of the strain is H2-k. The chain recombines TRBV19 with TRBJ2-5, with TRBD2 matching 9 bases. Sequencing was done on a sample of CD4+ T cells sorted from a lymph node. The CDR3 DNA, read in part, is TGTGCCAGCAGTATCTGGGGGGGACAAGAC. This gives the protein CASSIWGGQD. The CDR3, in full, reads CASSIWGGQDTQYF.